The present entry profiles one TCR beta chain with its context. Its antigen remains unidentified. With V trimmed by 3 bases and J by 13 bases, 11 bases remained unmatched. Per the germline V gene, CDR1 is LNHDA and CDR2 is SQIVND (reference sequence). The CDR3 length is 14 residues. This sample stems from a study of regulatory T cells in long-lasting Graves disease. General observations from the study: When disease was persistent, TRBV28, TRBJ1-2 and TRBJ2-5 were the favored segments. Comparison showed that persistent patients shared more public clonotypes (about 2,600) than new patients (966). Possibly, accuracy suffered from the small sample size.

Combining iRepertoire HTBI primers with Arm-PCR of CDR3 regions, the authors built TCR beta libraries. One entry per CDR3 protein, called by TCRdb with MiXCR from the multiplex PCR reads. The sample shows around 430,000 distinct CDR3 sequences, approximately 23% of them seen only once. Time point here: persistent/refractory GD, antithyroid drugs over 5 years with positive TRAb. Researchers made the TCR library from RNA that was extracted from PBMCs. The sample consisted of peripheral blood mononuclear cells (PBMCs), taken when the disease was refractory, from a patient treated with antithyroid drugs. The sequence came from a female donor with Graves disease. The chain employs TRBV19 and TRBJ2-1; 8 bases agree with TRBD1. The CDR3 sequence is CASSMPGGSGDQFF. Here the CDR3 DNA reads TGTGCCAGTAGTATGCCAGGGGGCTCAGGTGACCAGTTCTTC.